Below, 27 T cell receptor beta chains from the same sample are listed, as sequenced in a study of neurological immune-mediated disorders. Time point noted: technical triplicate 3. TCRdb processed the 5' RACE reads anew with MiXCR; each CDR3 protein has one entry. Seen here are 45,000 or so distinct CDR3 sequences, around a fifth observed once, and the top ten hold approximately 4.2%. Specimen: PBMCs. The receptor source for this set is a man aged 55 to 70 with HTLV-1-associated myelopathy (HAM/TSP).

This clonotype has just a few counts. The junction departs from germline at one end; a sequencing error may be responsible. The chain carries TRBV29-1 and TRBJ2-3; D might be TRBD2 (6 bases). The V gene's germline CDR1 is SQVTM and CDR2 ANQGSEA. The CDR3 extends over 16 amino acids. The CDR3 is CSVEGVEGRSTDTQYF. CDR3 nucleotides: TGCAGCGTCGAAGGAGTGGAGGGGCGCAGCACAGATACGCAGTATTTT.

The chain recombines TRBV10-3 with TRBJ1-5; D is unresolved. CDR1 and CDR2 (germline): ENHRY, SYGVKD. Trimming took off 6 bases at V and 4 bases at J, with 10 bases between the two ends. The CDR3 has 13 amino acids. CDR3 DNA sequence: TGTGCCATCAGCTCCGACCCAAATCAGCCCCAGCATTTT. It specifies CAISSDPNQPQHF.

The chain is built from TRBV12-3 or TRBV12-4 and TRBJ1-2; 11 bases fit TRBD1. After removal of 3 bases from V and 4 bases from J, the junction contained 4 bases not matched to a gene. This CDR3 contains 15 residues. CDR3 nucleotides: TGTGCCAGCAGTTTTTGGGACAGGGGGATCTATGGCTACACCTTC. This encodes CASSFWDRGIYGYTF.

CDR3: CASSGLDAREAFF. Written as DNA, the CDR3 is TGTGCCAGCAGCGGGCTCGATGCACGGGAAGCTTTCTTT. The J gene is TRBJ1-1, the V gene TRBV12-3 or TRBV12-4; D gene uncertain. The CDR3 has 13 amino acids. Deletions cut 6 bases from V and 8 bases from J, with 16 bases between.

This clonotype was seen at least ten times. The rearrangement links TRBV29-1 to TRBJ1-1, with D possibly matching TRBD1 (5 bases). The CDR3 has 11 amino acids. CDR1 is SQVTM and CDR2 is ANQGSEA in the germline V gene. Written as DNA, the CDR3 is TGCAGTCTTCTTCATGGGGGTGAAGCTTTCTTT. This codes for CSLLHGGEAFF. The full variable domain, rest sourced from reference TRBV29-1 and TRBJ1-1, is SAVISQKPSRDICQRGTSLTIQCQVDSQVTMMFWYRQQPGQSLTLIATANQGSEATYESGFVIDKFPISRPNLTFSTLTVSNMSPEDSSIYLCSLLHGGEAFFGQGTRLTVV.

In regard to this clonotype: This sequence may be a read error, since a much larger clone differs from it by one base. The chain couples TRBV5-5 to TRBJ1-1; D not resolved. Germline V gene sequence: CDR1 SGHKS, CDR2 YYEKEE (reference sequence). CDR3 size: 13 residues. V was clipped by 4 bases and J by 8 bases, with 15 bases between them. The CDR3 DNA sequence: TGTGCCAGCAGCCCCCGCACATGGAGAGAAGCTTTCTTT. Its translation is CASSPRTWREAFF.

This clonotype came up many times. CDR3 coding DNA: TGCAGTGCTACCTTTACTAGCGGTGACCCCTACGAGCAGTACTTC. Its protein product is CSATFTSGDPYEQYF. V usage is TRBV20-1 and J usage is TRBJ2-7; 8 positions agree with TRBD2. The length of the CDR3 is 15 residues. CDR1 is DFQATT and CDR2 is SNEGSKA in the germline V gene (reference sequence). J was trimmed by 2 bases and V by 4 bases; bases with no gene match: 10.

This clonotype was seen at least ten times. The rearrangement joins TRBV29-1 to TRBJ2-7; tentative D call: TRBD2 (5 bases). Looked up from germline, CDR1 is SQVTM and CDR2 is ANQGSEA. The CDR3 covers 13 residues. The V end was cut by 3 bases, the J end by 6 bases, with 15 bases between. The CDR3 region is CSVEELEGGEQYF. The DNA for the CDR3 is TGCAGCGTTGAGGAGCTGGAAGGAGGCGAGCAGTACTTC.

This clonotype has at least ten counts. The chain combines TRBV20-1 with TRBJ2-1, with 11 bases identical to TRBD2. The CDR3 is 15 residues long. V shed 6 bases, J shed 4 bases, and the junction held 8 bases outside the gene matches. Germline V lookup: CDR1 DFQATT, CDR2 SNEGSKA (reference sequence). CDR3 in DNA: TGCAGTGCCGCGAATCGACTAGCGGGGTACAATGAGCAGTTCTTC. This encodes CSAANRLAGYNEQFF.

This clonotype occurred a few times. The chain links TRBV4-3 to TRBJ2-6; D unclear. Germline V lookup: CDR1 LGHNA, CDR2 YSLEER. This CDR3 has 16 amino acids. The V and J ends lost 0 bases and 2 bases respectively, with 8 bases between them. The CDR3: CASSQDRSAGANVLTF. CDR3 coding DNA: TGCGCCAGCAGCCAAGATAGGAGCGCTGGGGCCAACGTCCTGACTTTC.

The rearrangement links TRBV15 to TRBJ2-7, with D hard to call. Germline values: CDR1 LNHNV, CDR2 YYDKDF (reference sequence). The CDR3 runs to 14 residues. Trimming removed 0 bases from V and 4 bases from J, with 10 bases in between. CDR3 loop: CATSREKYWYEQYF. The CDR3 DNA follows: TGTGCCACCAGCAGAGAAAAATACTGGTACGAGCAGTACTTC.

This clonotype was detected many times. V usage is TRBV7-9 and J usage is TRBJ2-3; 14 bases map to TRBD2. The CDR3 is 17 residues long. CDR1 and CDR2 from the germline V gene are SEHNR and FQNEAQ (reference sequence). V lost 4 bases and J lost 5; bases outside the gene matches: 8. CDR3 loop: CASSSPGTSGSRDTQYF. In nucleotides, the CDR3 is TGTGCCAGCAGCTCACCTGGGACTAGCGGGAGTCGAGATACGCAGTATTTT.

As concerns this clonotype: A much larger clone differs by one base, so this may be a read error. The CDR3 bases are TGTGCCAGCACCGGGCAAGGGCAGAACACCGCGGAGCTGTTTTTT. As protein: CASTGQGQNTAELFF. This chain joins TRBV25-1 and TRBJ2-2; D ambiguous. Germline CDR1 MGHDK, CDR2 SYGVNS. CDR3 length: 15 residues.

This clonotype was recorded at least ten times. The V gene is TRBV5-1, the J gene TRBJ2-1; D not resolved. Trimming removed 1 base from V and 5 bases from J, with 7 bases in between. Germline CDR1 is SGHRS and CDR2 is YFSETQ. The CDR3 extends over 13 amino acids. The CDR3 DNA is TGCGCCAGCAGCTTGCGCCCGAACAATGAGCAGTTCTTC. Translation: CASSLRPNNEQFF.

The chain has TRBV19 and TRBJ1-2; TRBD1 aligns across 7 bases. Germline-derived CDR1 and CDR2 are LNHDA and SQIVND (reference sequence). The CDR3 loop spans 15 amino acids. V lost 6 bases to trimming and J lost 4 bases; unmatched junction nucleotides: 11. CDR3 sequence reads: CASRQSPDRVYGYTF. The CDR3 bases are TGTGCCAGTAGACAATCACCAGACAGGGTCTATGGCTACACCTTC.

This chain links TRBV12-3 or TRBV12-4 with TRBJ1-5; a possible D gene is TRBD1 (6 bases). The CDR3 loop spans 15 amino acids. Trimming left V 2 bases short and J 4 bases short, with 12 bases between. The CDR3: CASSLPGTLNQPQHF. CDR3 DNA: TGTGCCAGCAGTTTACCAGGGACACTGAATCAGCCCCAGCATTTT.

This clonotype was observed many times. The CDR3 DNA follows: TGCGCCAGCAGCGGACAGGGGGCTGCAGATACGCAGTATTTT. Translated, it gives CASSGQGAADTQYF. The chain combines TRBV5-1 with TRBJ2-3, with 11 bases fitting TRBD1. The CDR3 has 14 amino acids. The germline gives CDR1 SGHRS, CDR2 YFSETQ. After removal of 4 bases from V and 4 bases from J, the junction contained 2 bases not matched to a gene.

CDR3 bases: TGTGCCAGCAGCGACCTCTTGAGCCAAGAGACCCAGTACTTC. It specifies CASSDLLSQETQYF. The chain couples TRBV6-2 or TRBV6-3 to TRBJ2-5; no firm D call. V was shortened by 6 bases and J by 1 base, with 12 bases between the two germline ends. Germline CDR1 MNHEY, CDR2 SVGEGT. This CDR3 has 14 residues.

This clonotype was recorded at least ten times. The chain recombines TRBV7-2 with TRBJ1-6; no clear D gene. This CDR3 comprises 14 residues. The V end lost 6 bases, the J end lost 7 bases, and 13 bases lay between the germline ends. Germline lookup yields CDR1 SGHTA and CDR2 FQGNSA. CDR3 residues: CASRGSGVNSPLHF. In nucleotides, the CDR3 is TGTGCCAGCAGAGGGAGCGGGGTGAATTCACCCCTCCACTTT.

This clonotype was seen only a few times. This rearrangement joins TRBV28 to TRBJ1-2, with TRBD1 matching over 9 bases. V lost 3 bases and J lost 2; bases outside the gene matches: 4. The CDR3 runs to 15 residues. Germline V lookup: CDR1 MDHEN, CDR2 SYDVKM. The CDR3 region has the DNA TGTGCCAGCAGTTTTGGCGGGACAGGGAACTATGGCTACACCTTC. Translation gives CASSFGGTGNYGYTF.

The rearrangement links TRBV10-3 to TRBJ2-7, with 9 bases that match TRBD1. From germline, CDR1 is ENHRY and CDR2 SYGVKD. This CDR3 is 14 amino acids long. Trimming removed 7 bases from V and 1 base from J; junction bases left unmatched: 5. This CDR3 is CAITPTGGSYEQYF. The DNA for the CDR3 is TGTGCCATCACACCGACAGGGGGGTCCTACGAGCAGTACTTC.

This clonotype was seen many times. The rearrangement uses TRBV20-1 and TRBJ2-3, with D uncertain. The CDR3 covers 15 residues. Germline loops: CDR1 DFQATT, CDR2 SNEGSKA (reference sequence). Trimming removed 7 bases at V and 0 bases at J, with 17 bases between. The CDR3 DNA is TGCAGTGTTCACTATCGCGTTCTTAGCACAGATACGCAGTATTTT. It translates to CSVHYRVLSTDTQYF.

This clonotype rates as medium-sized. CDR3 residues: CASSPRGSTDTQYF. DNA of the CDR3: TGTGCCAGCAGCCCCCGGGGGAGCACAGATACGCAGTATTTT. V is TRBV7-9 and J is TRBJ2-3, with D tentatively TRBD2 (6 bases). Germline V gene lookup returns CDR1 SEHNR and CDR2 FQNEAQ (reference sequence). V was pared by 5 bases and J by 0 bases, with 9 bases between. The length of the CDR3 is 14 residues.

The sample holds many counts of this clonotype. The V call is TRBV20-1, the J call TRBJ2-3; perhaps TRBD2 as D (7 bases). CDR3 length: 14 residues. Germline lookup yields CDR1 DFQATT and CDR2 SNEGSKA (reference sequence). V gave up 3 bases and J gave up 5 bases, with 15 bases separating them. CDR3 region: CSASGGGTKDTQYF. The CDR3 bases are TGCAGTGCTAGTGGGGGGGGCACGAAAGATACGCAGTATTTT.

The chain uses TRBV28 and TRBJ2-1; 8 bases fit TRBD2. The germline gives CDR1 MDHEN, CDR2 SYDVKM. V lost 6 bases and J lost 10; bases outside the gene matches: 17. The CDR3 extends over 16 amino acids. The CDR3 sequence: CASRRGGGTRAHEQFF. The CDR3 nucleotides are TGTGCCAGCAGGAGGGGAGGCGGGACTAGGGCTCACGAGCAGTTCTTC.

This clonotype has a count of ten or more. The chain has TRBV6-1 and TRBJ2-3; D unresolved. Germline V gene lookup returns CDR1 MNHNS and CDR2 SASEGT. The CDR3 totals 15 residues. V was trimmed by 2 bases and J by 2 bases, leaving 11 bases between them. The CDR3 sequence is CASSETPRSTDTQYF. The CDR3 DNA reads TGTGCCAGCAGTGAAACCCCCAGGTCCACAGATACGCAGTATTTT.

At least ten counts were recorded for this clonotype. The chain recombines TRBV27 with TRBJ1-5; D perhaps matches TRBD1 (5 bases). Germline values: CDR1 MNHEY, CDR2 SMNVEV (reference sequence). V gave up 4 bases and J gave up 2 bases, with 18 bases separating them. There are 17 residues in the CDR3. CDR3 nucleotides: TGTGCCAGCAGTTCCCTCCGGGACGCCGCCGGCAATCAGCCCCAGCATTTT. The encoded protein is CASSSLRDAAGNQPQHF.